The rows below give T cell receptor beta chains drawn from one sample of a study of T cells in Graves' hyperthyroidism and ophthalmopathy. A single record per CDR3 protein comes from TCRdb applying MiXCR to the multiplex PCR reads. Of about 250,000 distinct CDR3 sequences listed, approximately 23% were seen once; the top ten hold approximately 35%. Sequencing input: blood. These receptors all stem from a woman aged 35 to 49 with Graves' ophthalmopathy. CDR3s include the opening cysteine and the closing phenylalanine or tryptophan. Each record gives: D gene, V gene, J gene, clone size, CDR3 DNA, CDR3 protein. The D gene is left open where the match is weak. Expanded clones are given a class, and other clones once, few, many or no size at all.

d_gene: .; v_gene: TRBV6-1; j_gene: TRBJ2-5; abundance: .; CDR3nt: TGTGCCAGCAGTGAAAGAGGGGCCCAGTACTTC; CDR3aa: CASSERGAQYF
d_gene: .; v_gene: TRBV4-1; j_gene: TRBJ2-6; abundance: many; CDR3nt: TGCGCCAGCAGCCAAGAAGGGGTCTCTGGGGCCAACGTCCTGACTTTC; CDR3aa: CASSQEGVSGANVLTF
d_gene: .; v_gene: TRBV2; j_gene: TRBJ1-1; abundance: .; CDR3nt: TGTGCCAGCAGCTCTTTGACGGCGGGGACTGAAGCTTTCTTT; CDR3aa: CASSSLTAGTEAFF
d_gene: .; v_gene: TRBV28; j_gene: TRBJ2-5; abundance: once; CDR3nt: TGTGCCAGCAGACAACTAGGGGAGACCCAGTACTTC; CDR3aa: CASRQLGETQYF
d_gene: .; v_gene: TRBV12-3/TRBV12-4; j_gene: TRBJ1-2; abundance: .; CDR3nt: TGTGCCAGCAGTTTCGGGGTTTCCTATGGCTACACCTTC; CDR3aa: CASSFGVSYGYTF
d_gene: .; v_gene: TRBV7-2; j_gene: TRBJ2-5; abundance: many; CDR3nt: TGTGCCAGCAACTTAGTGGGGAGCGAAGAGACCCAGTACTTC; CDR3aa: CASNLVGSEETQYF
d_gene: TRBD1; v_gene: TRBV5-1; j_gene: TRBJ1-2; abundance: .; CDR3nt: TGCGCCAGCAGCTTGGAACCGGGGACAGGGGCGTACTTC; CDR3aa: CASSLEPGTGAYF
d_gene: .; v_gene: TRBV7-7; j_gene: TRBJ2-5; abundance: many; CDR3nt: TGTGCTAGCAGCTTCCGAGACTCCTCCCAAGAGACCCAGTACTTC; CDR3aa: CASSFRDSSQETQYF
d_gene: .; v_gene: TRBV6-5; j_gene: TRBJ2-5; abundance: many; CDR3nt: TGTGCCAGCAGTTACCGGGGGGAGACCCAGTACTTC; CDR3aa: CASSYRGETQYF
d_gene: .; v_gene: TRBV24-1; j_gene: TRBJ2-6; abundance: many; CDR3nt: TGTGCCACGTCCGTCCGGCAAGCGGGGGCCAACGTCCTGACTTTC; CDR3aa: CATSVRQAGANVLTF
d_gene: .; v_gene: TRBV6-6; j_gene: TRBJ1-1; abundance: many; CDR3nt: TGTGCCAGCAGTCCGACAGAATACACTGAAGCTTTCTTT; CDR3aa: CASSPTEYTEAFF
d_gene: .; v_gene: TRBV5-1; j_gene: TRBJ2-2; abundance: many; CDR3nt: TGCGCCAGCAGCTTGGATGGAGGGACTCGGGGGGAGCTGTTTTTT; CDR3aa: CASSLDGGTRGELFF
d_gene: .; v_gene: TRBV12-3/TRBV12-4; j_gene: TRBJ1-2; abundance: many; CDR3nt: TGTGCCAGCAGTTTGAATCAGGGGTTTGGCTACACCTTC; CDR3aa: CASSLNQGFGYTF
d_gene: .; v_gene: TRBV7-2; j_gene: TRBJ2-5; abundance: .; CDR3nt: TGTGCCAGCAGCCCAGACGTAGAGACCCAGTACTTC; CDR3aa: CASSPDVETQYF
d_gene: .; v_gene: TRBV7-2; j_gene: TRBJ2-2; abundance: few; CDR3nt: TGTGCCAGCAGCTTTCTTAGCCAGGGGACCGGGGAGCTGTTTTTT; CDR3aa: CASSFLSQGTGELFF
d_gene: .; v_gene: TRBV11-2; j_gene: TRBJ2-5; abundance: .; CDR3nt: TGTGCCAGCAGCTTACCCCGAGGGGGTGGCCAAGAGACCCAGTACTTC; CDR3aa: CASSLPRGGGQETQYF
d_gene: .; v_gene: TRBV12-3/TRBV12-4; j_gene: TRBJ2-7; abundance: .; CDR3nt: TGTGCCAGCAGCCCCAAGGTGGGGGCCTACGAGCAGTACTTC; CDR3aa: CASSPKVGAYEQYF
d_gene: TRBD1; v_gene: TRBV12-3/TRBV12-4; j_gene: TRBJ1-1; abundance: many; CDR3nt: TGTGCCAGCAGTTGGGGGGACAGGAACCTGGACGATGAAGCTTTCTTT; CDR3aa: CASSWGDRNLDDEAFF
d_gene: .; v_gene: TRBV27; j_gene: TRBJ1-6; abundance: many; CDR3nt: TGTGCCAGCAGTTCCAACAGGGTGCATTCACCCCTCCACTTT; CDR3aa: CASSSNRVHSPLHF
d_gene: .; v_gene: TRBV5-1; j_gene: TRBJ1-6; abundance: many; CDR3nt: TGCGCCAGCAGCTTAGGAGACCCGAGGCTGTCACCCCTCCACTTT; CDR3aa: CASSLGDPRLSPLHF
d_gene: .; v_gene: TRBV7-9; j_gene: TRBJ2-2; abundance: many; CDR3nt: TGTGCCACGGGGAGATCCACCGGGGAGCTGTTTTTT; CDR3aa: CATGRSTGELFF
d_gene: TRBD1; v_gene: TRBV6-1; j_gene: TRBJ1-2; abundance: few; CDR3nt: TGTGCCACTCAGGGGGGAGCTAACTATGGCTACACCTTC; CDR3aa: CATQGGANYGYTF
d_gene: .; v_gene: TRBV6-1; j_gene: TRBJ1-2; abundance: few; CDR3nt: TGTGCCAGCAGTGAGACCGCTAACTATGGCTACACCTTC; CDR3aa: CASSETANYGYTF
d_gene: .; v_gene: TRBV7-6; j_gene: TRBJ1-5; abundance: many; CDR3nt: TGTGCCAGCAGCTTAGGAGGGCTCAATCAGCCCCAGCATTTT; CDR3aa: CASSLGGLNQPQHF
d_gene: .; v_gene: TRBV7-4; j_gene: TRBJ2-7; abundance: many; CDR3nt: TGTGCCAGCAGCTTAAGAGGGAATGCCTTATACGAGCAGTACTTC; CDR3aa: CASSLRGNALYEQYF
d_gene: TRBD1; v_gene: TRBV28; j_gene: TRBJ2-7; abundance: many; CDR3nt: TGTGCCAGCGCCAGGGGGTACGAGCAGTACTTC; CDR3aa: CASARGYEQYF
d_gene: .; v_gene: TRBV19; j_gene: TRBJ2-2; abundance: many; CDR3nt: TGTGCCAGTAGTATACTGAGCACCGGGGAGCTGTTTTTT; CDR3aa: CASSILSTGELFF
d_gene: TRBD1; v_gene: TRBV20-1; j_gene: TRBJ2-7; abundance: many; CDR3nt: TGCAGTGCAAGCGGGACAGGGTACGAGCAGTACTTC; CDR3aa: CSASGTGYEQYF
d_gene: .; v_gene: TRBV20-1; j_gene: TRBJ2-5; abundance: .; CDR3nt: TGCAGTGCTTCGGGACTGGGCGTGGGGACCCAGTACTTC; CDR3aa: CSASGLGVGTQYF
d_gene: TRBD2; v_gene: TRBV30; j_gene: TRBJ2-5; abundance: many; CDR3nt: TGTGCCTGGAAAGCGGGGGGGTCGGGGACCCAGTACTTC; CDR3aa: CAWKAGGSGTQYF
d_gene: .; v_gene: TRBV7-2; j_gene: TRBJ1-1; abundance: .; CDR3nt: TGTGCCAGCAGCCAATCCATGGGTCGGGAAGCTTTCTTT; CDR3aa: CASSQSMGREAFF
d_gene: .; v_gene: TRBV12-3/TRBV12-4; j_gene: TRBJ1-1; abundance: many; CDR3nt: TGTGCCAGCAGTGGGGGTCGGAACACTGAAGCTTTCTTT; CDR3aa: CASSGGRNTEAFF
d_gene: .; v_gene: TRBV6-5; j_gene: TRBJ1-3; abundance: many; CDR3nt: TGTGCCAGCAGTTACTCTCTCAGGGCCAGCTCTGGAAACACCATATATTTT; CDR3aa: CASSYSLRASSGNTIYF
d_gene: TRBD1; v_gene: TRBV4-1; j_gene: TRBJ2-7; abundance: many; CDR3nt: TGCGCCAGCAGCCAAGTGGGACAGGGTTACGAGCAGTACTTC; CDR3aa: CASSQVGQGYEQYF
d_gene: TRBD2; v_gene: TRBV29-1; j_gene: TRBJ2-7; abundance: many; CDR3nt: TGCAGCGTTGAACTAGCGGGACGATACGAGCAGTACTTC; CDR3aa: CSVELAGRYEQYF
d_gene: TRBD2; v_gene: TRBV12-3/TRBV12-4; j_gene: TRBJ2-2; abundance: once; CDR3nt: TGTGCCAGCAGTCTGGGACTAGCCTCGAACACCGGGGAGCTGTTTTTT; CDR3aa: CASSLGLASNTGELFF
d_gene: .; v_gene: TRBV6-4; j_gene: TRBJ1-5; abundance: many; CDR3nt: TGTGCCAGCAGTGACTCGCGGGTGCGGGGCAATCAGCCCCAGCATTTT; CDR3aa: CASSDSRVRGNQPQHF
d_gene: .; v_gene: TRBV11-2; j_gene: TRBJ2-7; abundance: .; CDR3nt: TGTGCCAGCAGCCAAAGAGGGGCAGGGACCTACGAGCAGTACTTC; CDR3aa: CASSQRGAGTYEQYF
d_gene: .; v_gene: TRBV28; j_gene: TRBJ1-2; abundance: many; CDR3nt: TGTGCCAGCACCTCCCCCCTCCTCTTTCGTAACTATGGCTACACCTTC; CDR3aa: CASTSPLLFRNYGYTF
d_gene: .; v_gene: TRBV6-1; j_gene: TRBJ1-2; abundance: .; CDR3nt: TGTGCCAGCAGGCCCGGCGGCAACTATGACTACACCTTC; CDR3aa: CASRPGGNYDYTF
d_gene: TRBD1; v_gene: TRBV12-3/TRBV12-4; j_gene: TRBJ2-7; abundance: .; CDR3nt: TGTGCCAGCAGCCACGGACCAGACAGGGGATCCTACGAGCAGTACTTC; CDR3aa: CASSHGPDRGSYEQYF
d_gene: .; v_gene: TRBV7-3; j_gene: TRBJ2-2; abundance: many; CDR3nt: TGTGCCAGCAGCCCCCACGGCGGGGAGCTGTTTTTT; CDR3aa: CASSPHGGELFF
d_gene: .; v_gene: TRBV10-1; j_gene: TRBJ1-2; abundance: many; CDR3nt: TGCGCCACCACTGAGGGCGGCGACCTGGTCGGCTACACCTTC; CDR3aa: CATTEGGDLVGYTF
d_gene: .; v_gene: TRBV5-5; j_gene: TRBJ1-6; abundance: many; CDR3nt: TGTGCCAGCAGCTCACAGGGTATTGATAATTCACCCCTCCACTTT; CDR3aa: CASSSQGIDNSPLHF
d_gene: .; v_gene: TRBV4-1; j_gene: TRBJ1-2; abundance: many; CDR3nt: TGCGCCAGCAGCGCCACGGGAAGCGGAGAGGGAGGCTACACCTTC; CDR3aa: CASSATGSGEGGYTF
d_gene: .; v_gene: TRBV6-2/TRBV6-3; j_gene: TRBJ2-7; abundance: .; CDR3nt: TGTGCCAGCAGTTCGCCGGACCGGGTCGGGGAGCAGTACTTC; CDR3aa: CASSSPDRVGEQYF
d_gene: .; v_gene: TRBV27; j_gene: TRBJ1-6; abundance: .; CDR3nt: TGTGCCAGCAGTTCGCCACATTTAACAGGGAACTCGTCACCCCTCCACTTT; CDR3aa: CASSSPHLTGNSSPLHF
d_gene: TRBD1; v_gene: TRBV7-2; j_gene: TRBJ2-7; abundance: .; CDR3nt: TGTGCCAGCACCCGGAAGAGACAGGGCTCCTACGAGCAGTACTTC; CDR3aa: CASTRKRQGSYEQYF
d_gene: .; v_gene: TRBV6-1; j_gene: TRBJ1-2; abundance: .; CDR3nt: TGTGCCAGCAAGGACACAGCCATGAGCTACACCTTC; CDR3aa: CASKDTAMSYTF
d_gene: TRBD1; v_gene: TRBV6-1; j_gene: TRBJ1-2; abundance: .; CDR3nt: TGTGCCAGCAGTCCCCCCGGACAGGGGAACTATGGCTACACCTTC; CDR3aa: CASSPPGQGNYGYTF
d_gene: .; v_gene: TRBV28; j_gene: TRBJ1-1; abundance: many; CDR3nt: TGTGCCAGCAGTTTAACAGGGTTTACTGAAGCTTTCTTT; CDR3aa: CASSLTGFTEAFF
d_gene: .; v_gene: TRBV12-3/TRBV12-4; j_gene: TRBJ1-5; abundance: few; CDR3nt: TGTGCCAGCACCAAAGGACCTTATCAGCCCCAGCATTTT; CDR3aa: CASTKGPYQPQHF
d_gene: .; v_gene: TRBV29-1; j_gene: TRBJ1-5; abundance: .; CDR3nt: TGCAGCGTCGGACAGAACCCTAATCAGCCCCAGCATTTT; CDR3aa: CSVGQNPNQPQHF
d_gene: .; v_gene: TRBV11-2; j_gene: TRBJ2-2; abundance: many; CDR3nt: TGTGCCAGCCGCCAGGAGAACACCGGGGAGCTGTTTTTT; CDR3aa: CASRQENTGELFF
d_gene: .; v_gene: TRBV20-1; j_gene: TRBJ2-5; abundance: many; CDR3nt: TGCAGTGCTAGCTATTATGCACGGGGACATGAGGAGACCCAGTACTTC; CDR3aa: CSASYYARGHEETQYF
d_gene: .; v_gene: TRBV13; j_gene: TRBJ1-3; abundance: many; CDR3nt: TGTGCCAGCAGCTTAAGGACGGCTGGAAACACCATATATTTT; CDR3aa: CASSLRTAGNTIYF
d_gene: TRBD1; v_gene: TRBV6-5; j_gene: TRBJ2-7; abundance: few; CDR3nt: TGTGCCAGCAGTTCGACAGGGAAATACGAGCAGTCCTTC; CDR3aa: CASSSTGKYEQSF
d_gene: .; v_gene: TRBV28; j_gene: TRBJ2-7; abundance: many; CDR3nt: TGTGCCAGCAGTTTACTCTCTACTAGGTACGAGCAGTACTTC; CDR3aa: CASSLLSTRYEQYF